The 30 T cell receptor beta chains listed next were all sequenced from one sample in a study of prognosis after radiotherapy for stage I lung cancer. Amplification of TCR beta CDR3 from genomic DNA used two-round multiplex PCR. Gene-specific primers for each TRBV and TRBJ gene drove first-round PCR. TCRdb analysed the multiplex PCR reads with MiXCR anew, one entry per CDR3 protein. Of fewer than 25,000 distinct CDR3 sequences listed, roughly 55% are singletons. The sample here was PBMCs, taken before or after stereotactic body radiation therapy (not recorded which). These receptors all come from a donor of 50 years or more with non-small cell lung cancer.

Of note for this clonotype: Since a far larger clone is one base different, this is likely a read error. The chain joins TRBV6-2 or TRBV6-3 to TRBJ2-3; possibly TRBD1 or TRBD2 for D (5 bases each). This CDR3 has 15 residues. Trimming shortened V by 6 bases and J by 9 bases, and 22 bases separated the two germline ends. The V gene's germline CDR1 is MNHEY and CDR2 SVGEGT. The CDR3 DNA sequence: TGTGCCAGCAGCTCTTTGTCAGGGACGGTGGTGACGCAGTATTTT. Translation: CASSSLSGTVVTQYF.

Many counts were recorded for this clonotype. The chain combines TRBV9 with TRBJ2-3, with 7 bases lining up with TRBD1. The CDR3 has 16 amino acids. Losses at the gene ends were 3 bases for V and 2 bases for J; bases not matched to a gene: 9. Germline CDR1 and CDR2: SGDLS and YYNGEE. CDR3 sequence reads: CASSALQGLPTDTQYF. CDR3 nucleotides: TGTGCCAGCAGCGCCTTACAGGGGCTTCCCACAGATACGCAGTATTTT.

Judged by abundance, this clonotype is medium-sized. The chain is built from TRBV11-3 and TRBJ2-1; 7 nucleotides agree with TRBD1. The J segment lost 3 bases and the V segment lost 3 bases, leaving 2 bases of the junction unmatched. The CDR3 has 14 amino acids. Germline V gene sequence: CDR1 SGHNT, CDR2 YENEEA. CDR3: CASSFSGGYNEQFF. The CDR3, as DNA: TGTGCCAGCAGCTTTTCAGGGGGCTACAATGAGCAGTTCTTC.

By proportion, this clonotype is medium-sized. This chain links TRBV12-3 or TRBV12-4 with TRBJ2-1; 9 bases line up with TRBD2. The CDR3 has 15 residues. J lost 8 bases, V lost 2 bases, and 7 bases had no gene match. CDR3 amino acids: CASSLSAGGPYEQFF. The CDR3, as DNA: TGTGCCAGCAGTTTATCGGCGGGAGGGCCCTATGAGCAGTTCTTC.

This clonotype was picked up many times. The junction does not match germline at one end; this may be a read error. The chain couples TRBV19 to TRBJ1-5, with D maybe TRBD1 (5 bases). This CDR3 region has 14 residues. CDR1 and CDR2 from the germline V gene are LNHDA and SQIVND (reference sequence). CDR3 DNA: TGTGCCAGTAGAATAGACAGTGGCAATCAGCCCCAGCATTTT. This encodes CASRIDSGNQPQHF.

The chain couples TRBV20-1 to TRBJ1-3; D perhaps matches TRBD1 (5 bases). The V and J ends lost 0 bases and 0 bases respectively, with 9 bases between them. This CDR3 has 15 amino acids. Germline CDR1 is DFQATT and CDR2 is SNEGSKA (reference sequence). The CDR3 sequence is CSAREDSISGNTIYF. DNA of the CDR3: TGCAGTGCTAGAGAAGACAGCATCTCTGGAAACACCATATATTTT.

The chain joins TRBV24-1 to TRBJ2-3; D gene uncertain. Trimming left V 1 base short and J 4 bases short, with 8 bases between. The CDR3 loop spans 14 amino acids. The germline gives CDR1 KGHDR, CDR2 SFDVKD. This CDR3 is CATSDFLGADTQYF. CDR3 DNA sequence: TGTGCCACCAGTGATTTTCTAGGAGCAGATACGCAGTATTTT.

This clonotype occurred many times. The chain links TRBV4-2 to TRBJ2-1; D remains ambiguous. Trimming pared 0 bases from V and 4 bases from J, leaving 10 bases between. In germline, CDR1 is LGHNA, CDR2 YNFKEQ. CDR3 length: 15 amino acids. In nucleotides, the CDR3 is TGTGCCAGCAGCCAAGATTTCGGAGTATACAATGAGCAGTTCTTC. Translated, it gives CASSQDFGVYNEQFF.

J is TRBJ2-7 and V is TRBV7-9; D is perhaps TRBD1 (6 bases). V shed 5 bases and J shed 6 bases, with 14 bases lying between them. In germline, CDR1 is SEHNR, CDR2 FQNEAQ (reference sequence). The CDR3 sequence is 13 residues long. For the CDR3, the DNA is TGTGCCAGCAGCAATTCAGGGGTCCCCGAGCAGTACTTC. As protein: CASSNSGVPEQYF.

In this sample, this clonotype turned up many times. The CDR3 DNA reads as TGTGCCAGCAGTTTCTTAATAGCGGGAGGGTACAATGAGCAGTTCTTC. Residues: CASSFLIAGGYNEQFF. The V gene is TRBV27, the J gene TRBJ2-1; 11 bases agree with TRBD2. The length of the CDR3 is 16 residues. Germline V gene data show CDR1 as MNHEY and CDR2 as SMNVEV (reference sequence). The V segment lost 3 bases and the J segment 4 bases; nucleotides outside the gene matches: 5.

This chain connects TRBV12-3 or TRBV12-4 to TRBJ2-7; 10 positions agree with TRBD1. CDR3 length: 13 residues. Trimming at V came to 8 bases and at J to 4 bases, leaving 5 bases not matched to a gene. CDR3 residues: CASVRDRGYEQYF. CDR3 bases: TGTGCCAGCGTCCGGGACAGGGGATACGAGCAGTACTTC.

The J gene is TRBJ2-7, the V gene TRBV11-1; 8 bases are a match to TRBD2. The J segment lost 7 bases and the V segment lost 5 bases, leaving 10 bases of the junction unmatched. The CDR3 totals 14 residues. The germline gives CDR1 SGHAT, CDR2 FQDESV (reference sequence). The CDR3 sequence: CASSLPGLGREQYF. The CDR3 coding sequence is TGTGCCAGCAGCCTGCCGGGACTAGGGAGGGAGCAGTACTTC.

The chain combines TRBV6-6 with TRBJ1-5, with a weak D call TRBD1 (5 bases). Trimming pared 0 bases from V and 5 bases from J, leaving 11 bases between. The germline V gene encodes CDR1 MNHNY and CDR2 SVGAGI (reference sequence). The CDR3 runs to 15 residues. This CDR3 reads CASSYSRQMDQPQHF. The CDR3 DNA is TGTGCCAGCAGTTACTCGAGACAGATGGATCAGCCCCAGCATTTT.

The chain links TRBV19 to TRBJ2-7; 12 positions agree with TRBD1. Trimming removed 5 bases from V and 5 bases from J; junction bases left unmatched: 7. This CDR3 contains 15 residues. Germline CDR1 is LNHDA and CDR2 is SQIVND (reference sequence). CDR3 nucleotide sequence: TGTGCCAGTAGTTCACCCGGGACAGGGGGCGACGAGCAGTACGTC. Protein sequence: CASSSPGTGGDEQYV.

On this clonotype itself: The junction differs from germline at one of its ends, possibly a read error. This sequence joins TRBV6-1 and TRBJ2-2, with D unclear. Germline assignment: CDR1 MNHNS and CDR2 SASEGT. This CDR3 is built from 16 residues. The chain's CDR3 is CANSERGVSNTGELFF. DNA of the CDR3: TGTGCCAACAGTGAACGTGGCGTGTCGAACACCGGGGAGCTGTTTTTT.

The V gene is TRBV20-1, the J gene TRBJ2-2; 10 bases are shared with TRBD2. Looked up from germline, CDR1 is DFQATT and CDR2 is SNEGSKA (reference sequence). V lost 1 base, J lost 4 bases, and 9 bases stayed unmatched. This CDR3 is built from 17 residues. CDR3 DNA sequence: TGCAGTGCTAGAGGGGGGGCTAGCGGGAGCCTCACCGGGGAGCTGTTTTTT. Translated, it gives CSARGGASGSLTGELFF.

As to this clonotype: Mismatch with germline at one junction end may stem from a read error. The rearrangement links TRBV12-3 or TRBV12-4 to TRBJ1-4, with TRBD1 matching over 7 bases. The CDR3 length is 15 residues. The CDR3 reads CAISFRGQVGEKLFF. The CDR3 region has the DNA TGTGCCATCAGTTTTCGTGGACAGGTAGGTGAAAAACTGTTTTTT.

This clonotype is classed as medium-sized. CDR3 loop: CASSLAGGVAYNEQFF. The CDR3 DNA reads as TGCGCCAGCAGCTTGGCCGGGGGGGTAGCCTACAATGAGCAGTTCTTC. The chain joins TRBV5-1 to TRBJ2-1, with 8 nucleotides matching TRBD2. V shed 0 bases and J 2 bases; nucleotides not matched to a gene: 4. This CDR3 is built from 16 residues. Germline-derived CDR1 and CDR2 are SGHRS and YFSETQ.

The rearrangement uses TRBV5-1 and TRBJ1-2; no firm D call. V was shortened by 3 bases and J by 7 bases, with 10 bases between the two germline ends. This CDR3 is 12 amino acids long. Germline CDR1 reads SGHRS; CDR2 reads YFSETQ. CDR3 nucleotide sequence: TGCGCCAGCAGCTCACCGGGGAGTGGCTACACCTTC. Its translation: CASSSPGSGYTF.

In its sample, this clonotype ranks as medium-sized (0.01 to 0.1%). The CDR3 DNA sequence: TGTGCCACCAGCAGAGGGACAGAAGCGGATACGCAGTATTTT. Translation gives CATSRGTEADTQYF. The genes are TRBV15 and TRBJ2-3, with D maybe TRBD1 (6 bases). CDR1 and CDR2 from the germline V gene are LNHNV and YYDKDF (reference sequence). The CDR3 length is 14 residues. The V end lost 1 base, the J end lost 6 bases, and 11 bases lay between the germline ends. The full variable domain, its missing parts supplied by reference TRBV15 and TRBJ2-3, is DAMVIQNPRYQVTQFGKPVTLSCSQTLNHNVMYWYQQKSSQAPKLLFHYYDKDFNNEADTPDNFQSRRPNTSFCFLDIRSPGLGDTAMYLCATSRGTEADTQYFGPGTRLTVL.

V usage is TRBV11-2 and J usage is TRBJ1-2; possibly TRBD1 for D (6 bases). V lost 5 bases, J lost 7 bases, and 14 bases lay in between. The CDR3 is 13 residues long. CDR1 and CDR2 (germline): SGHAT, FQNNGV. CDR3 nucleotides: TGTGCCAGCAGCGGGCGGGGGGCGCTTGGCTACACCTTC. Amino acids: CASSGRGALGYTF.

This clonotype has ten or more counts. CDR3 DNA sequence: TGCGCCAGCAGCTACAGGGGGGATGAAAAACTGTTTTTT. Protein: CASSYRGDEKLFF. The chain uses TRBV5-1 and TRBJ1-4; 8 bases map to TRBD1. Germline values: CDR1 SGHRS, CDR2 YFSETQ. The CDR3 is 13 amino acids. The J segment lost 6 bases and the V segment lost 3 bases, leaving 1 base of the junction unmatched.

Remarks on this clonotype: A far larger clone is one base from this, pointing to a likely read error. The chain carries TRBV6-8 and TRBJ2-7, with D perhaps assigned TRBD1 or TRBD2 (5 bases each). V shed 0 bases and J shed 0 bases, with 18 bases lying between them. There are 18 residues in the CDR3. Germline V gene data show CDR1 as MNHGY and CDR2 as SAAAGT. CDR3 nucleotides: TGTGCCAGCAGTTACTCCTACGGGACGGTCCGCAGCTCCTACGAGCAGTACTTC. Amino acid sequence: CASSYSYGTVRSSYEQYF.

Details on this clonotype: At one boundary the junction diverges from the germline segment, which might be a read error. The rearrangement joins TRBV6-2 or TRBV6-3 to TRBJ1-5; possible D gene TRBD1, 5 bases. The CDR3 runs 13 residues. Germline V gene sequence: CDR1 MNHEY, CDR2 SVGEGT. For the CDR3, the DNA is TGTGACAGCAATGCCGGGGGGAGGCAGCCCCAGCATTTT. Amino acids: CDSNAGGRQPQHF.

This clonotype was counted once. This chain joins TRBV5-1 and TRBJ2-7, with a tentative D call TRBD1 (6 bases). With 0 bases removed from V and 1 base from J, the gap between germline ends came to 8 bases. Germline-derived CDR1 and CDR2 are SGHRS and YFSETQ. CDR3 length: 14 amino acids. The CDR3 reads CASSLGQVSYEQYF. In DNA, the CDR3 is TGCGCCAGCAGCTTGGGACAGGTTTCCTACGAGCAGTACTTC.

As concerns this clonotype: A read error is possible here, since a much larger clone lies one base away. The chain carries TRBV13 and TRBJ2-5; 9 nucleotides line up with TRBD2. This CDR3 has 16 residues. The germline gives CDR1 PRHDT, CDR2 FYEKMQ (reference sequence). The CDR3 region is CASTRRGGREEEAQYF. DNA of the CDR3: TGTGCCAGCACCCGTCGGGGCGGGAGGGAAGAAGAGGCCCAGTACTTC.

The chain combines TRBV6-5 with TRBJ1-2; possibly TRBD1 for D (5 bases). CDR3 length: 13 amino acids. Germline-derived CDR1 and CDR2 are MNHEY and SVGAGI. The CDR3 reads CFSSYAQGVGYTF. The CDR3 DNA sequence: TGTTTCAGCAGTTACGCCCAAGGGGTCGGCTACACCTTC.

This clonotype occurred many times. The rearrangement joins TRBV30 to TRBJ2-2; TRBD1 agrees at 8 bases. V was clipped by 3 bases and J by 3 bases; unmatched bases: 3. Germline assignment: CDR1 GTSNPN and CDR2 SVGIG (reference sequence). The CDR3 extends over 14 amino acids. The CDR3 DNA reads as TGTGCCTGGAGGGGACAGGCATACACCGGGGAGCTGTTTTTT. Amino acid sequence: CAWRGQAYTGELFF.

Notes on this clonotype: A read error is the likely source, as a far larger clone sits one nucleotide away. The chain employs TRBV11-2 and TRBJ2-7; maybe TRBD1 (5 bases). The CDR3 loop spans 13 amino acids. V lost 7 bases, J lost 13 bases, and 23 bases lay in between. Germline-derived CDR1 and CDR2 are SGHAT and FQNNGV. Here the CDR3 reads CASKAGSQETHYF. The CDR3 nucleotides are TGTGCCAGCAAAGCAGGGTCCCAAGAGACCCACTACTTC.

This clonotype was picked up many times. The chain links TRBV19 to TRBJ2-3; tentative D call: TRBD1 (6 bases). V lost 1 base, J lost 10 bases, and 15 bases lay in between. CDR1 is LNHDA and CDR2 is SQIVND in the germline V gene (reference sequence). CDR3 length: 14 residues. The CDR3 bases are TGTGCCAGTAGTATAGCAGGGGACAATGTTTCGCAGTATTTT. This translates into CASSIAGDNVSQYF.